Each of the 15 T cell receptor beta chains below was sequenced from the same sample in a study of blood T cells in healthy people across ages. A sample-barcoded 5' primer and a J-beta primer mix were used in a second PCR of about 7 to 12 cycles. TCRdb redid the calling of the 5' RACE reads with MiXCR, one entry per CDR3 protein. The repertoire holds over 1,200,000 distinct CDR3 sequences, with around 59% as singletons. Sequencing input: blood. The origin of the receptors is a man aged 18 to 30 in good health.

This clonotype was observed a handful of times. This chain links TRBV3-1 with TRBJ2-1, with TRBD2 identical over 13 bases. V gave up 6 bases and J gave up 5 bases; unmatched junction bases: 1. Germline V gene sequence: CDR1 LGHDT, CDR2 YNNKEL (reference sequence). This CDR3 region has 14 residues. CDR3 sequence: CASRLAGGDNEQFF. The CDR3, as DNA: TGTGCCAGCAGACTAGCGGGAGGGGACAATGAGCAGTTCTTC.

This clonotype showed up just a few times. The rearrangement links TRBV29-1 to TRBJ1-2; 7 nucleotides agree with TRBD1. The CDR3 extends over 11 amino acids. Germline assignment: CDR1 SQVTM and CDR2 ANQGSEA. V lost 7 bases to trimming and J lost 8 bases; unmatched junction nucleotides: 7. The chain's CDR3 is CSGRQGSGYTF. The CDR3, as DNA: TGCAGCGGTAGACAGGGCTCGGGCTACACCTTC.

The chain employs TRBV4-3 and TRBJ2-2; TRBD2 matches 7 bases. The V gene's germline CDR1 is LGHNA and CDR2 YSLEER. The length of the CDR3 is 17 residues. With V trimmed by 0 bases and J by 3 bases, 7 bases remained unmatched. This CDR3 is CASSQDLWGGDTGELFF. As DNA, the CDR3 is TGCGCCAGCAGCCAAGATCTGTGGGGAGGGGACACCGGGGAGCTGTTTTTT.

The chain recombines TRBV4-1 with TRBJ2-4; tentative D call: TRBD2 (5 bases). Matching the DNA end better, TRBJ2-7 makes the J call doubtful. Germline CDR1 MGHRA, CDR2 YSYEKL. The CDR3 contains 15 residues. CDR3 sequence reads: CASSQDTGIWYEQYF. The CDR3, as DNA: TGCGCCAGCAGCCAAGATACGGGGATATGGTACGAGCAGTACTTC.

Remarks on this clonotype: Its ends do not fully match the called genes, so a read error is possible. This chain joins TRBV5-4 and TRBJ1-2; no clear D gene. The germline V gene has CDR1 SGHNT and CDR2 YYREEE (reference sequence). The CDR3 length is 13 residues. The DNA of the CDR3 is TGTGCCAACAGCTTGACCGCCGAGTATGGCTACACCTTC. Translated: CANSLTAEYGYTF.

This clonotype has just a few counts. The chain is built from TRBV20-1 and TRBJ2-5, with a weak D call TRBD1 (6 bases). This CDR3 comprises 14 residues. Germline V gene sequence: CDR1 DFQATT, CDR2 SNEGSKA (reference sequence). V lost 6 bases and J 9 bases, leaving 23 bases between the germline ends. The CDR3 loop is CSALPSGARISQYF. CDR3 nucleotides: TGCAGTGCCCTTCCTTCAGGGGCTCGGATTTCCCAGTACTTC.

This clonotype was found a few times. The CDR3, as DNA: TGTGCCAGCAGTTTCCACAGGGCCAAGTGGAGTGGCTACACCTTC. This translates into CASSFHRAKWSGYTF. The chain has TRBV12-3 or TRBV12-4 and TRBJ1-2; possibly TRBD1 for D (6 bases). The CDR3 length is 15 residues. Trimming left V 3 bases short and J 7 bases short, with 18 bases between.

V and J are TRBV7-8 and TRBJ2-1, with D maybe TRBD1 (5 bases). The germline V and J ends were trimmed by 3 bases and 6 bases, with 12 bases remaining between them. The CDR3 has 14 amino acids. The V gene's germline CDR1 is SGHVS and CDR2 FQNEAQ. CDR3 in amino acids: CASSFRLDSNEQFF. DNA of the CDR3: TGTGCCAGCAGCTTCAGACTCGACAGCAATGAGCAGTTCTTC.

This clonotype turned up a few times. The chain combines TRBV12-3 or TRBV12-4 with TRBJ2-7, with D maybe TRBD2 (6 bases). The CDR3 contains 13 residues. The germline V and J ends were trimmed by 5 bases and 3 bases, with 11 bases remaining between them. CDR3 sequence: CASSGGEDYEQYF. CDR3 nucleotides: TGTGCCAGCAGTGGCGGGGAAGACTACGAGCAGTACTTC.

The chain has TRBV3-1 and TRBJ1-2; no reliable D call. Germline CDR1 is LGHDT and CDR2 is YNNKEL (reference sequence). The CDR3 has 14 amino acids. The V gene lost 0 bases and the J gene lost 2 bases, with 7 bases spanning the gap. The CDR3 sequence is CASSQERVNYGYTF. Written as DNA, the CDR3 is TGTGCCAGCAGCCAAGAGAGAGTCAACTATGGCTACACCTTC.

J is TRBJ2-7 and V is TRBV29-1, with 9 bases lining up with TRBD1. In germline, CDR1 is SQVTM, CDR2 ANQGSEA. Germline trimming cut 1 base from V and 3 bases from J; bases unmatched to any gene: 10. This CDR3 is built from 16 residues. CDR3 in amino acids: CSVEATGTGSDYEQYF. CDR3 DNA sequence: TGCAGCGTTGAAGCTACCGGGACAGGGTCTGACTACGAGCAGTACTTC.

The V gene is TRBV7-9, the J gene TRBJ1-2, with D unclear. CDR1 and CDR2 (germline): SEHNR, FQNEAQ (reference sequence). With 5 bases removed from V and 8 bases from J, the gap between germline ends came to 12 bases. This CDR3 region has 12 residues. CDR3 amino acids: CASSPEAWGYTF. The CDR3 DNA is TGTGCCAGCAGCCCCGAAGCGTGGGGCTACACCTTC.

The chain uses TRBV7-9 and TRBJ1-2; 8 bases match TRBD1. The V segment lost 5 bases and the J segment 8 bases; nucleotides outside the gene matches: 13. Per germline, CDR1 SEHNR and CDR2 FQNEAQ (reference sequence). CDR3 length: 15 residues. CDR3 residues: CASSKLRDRPQGYTF. CDR3 DNA sequence: TGTGCCAGCAGCAAACTCAGGGACAGGCCGCAGGGCTACACCTTC.

The chain couples TRBV7-2 to TRBJ2-3; 10 positions match TRBD2. Trimming cost V 4 bases and J 2 bases; bases outside gene matches: 3. CDR3 length equals 15 residues. Germline assignment: CDR1 SGHTA and CDR2 FQGNSA. The chain's CDR3 is CASSSSGSVTDTQYF. The CDR3 bases are TGTGCCAGCAGCTCTAGCGGGAGTGTCACAGATACGCAGTATTTT.

Regarding this clonotype: A single base separates this from a much larger clone, so it may be a read error. V and J are TRBV5-1 and TRBJ2-7; D could derive from TRBD1 or TRBD2 (5 bases each). V lost 0 bases to trimming and J lost 7 bases, with 26 bases between them. The germline V gene encodes CDR1 SGHRS and CDR2 YFSETQ. This CDR3 is built from 18 residues. The CDR3 spells CASSLDRLGTSRMNEQYF. Written as DNA, the CDR3 is TGCGCCAGCAGCTTGGACCGTCTTGGGACCAGCCGGATGAATGAGCAGTACTTC.